Listed below are T cell receptor beta chains from one sample, sequenced in a study of blood T cell repertoires in COVID-19. Sequenced by immunoSEQ multiplex PCR; TCRdb stores in-frame clones only, minus some. The table lists roughly 70,000 clones, approximately 87% of them singletons. The sequencing input was peripheral blood. These TCRs come from a man in his forties or fifties with active COVID-19. Both conserved end residues are part of each CDR3. The order of the fields is J gene, V gene, D gene, clone size, CDR3 length, CDR3 DNA, CDR3 protein. A D gene is named only where the DNA matches it firmly. Clone size appears in some rows only: once, few, many, or a class for an expanded clone.

TRBJ1-5 | TRBV6-5 | TRBD1 | . | 14 | TGTGCCAGCAGCCGGACAGGGAGCAATCAGCCCCAGCATTTT | CASSRTGSNQPQHF
TRBJ1-2 | TRBV19 | TRBD1 | . | 14 | TGTGCCAGTAGTATTGTAGGGGGCGTTTTCGGCTACACCTTC | CASSIVGGVFGYTF
TRBJ2-7 | TRBV7-8 | . | . | 14 | TGTGCCAGCAGCCCGACGAATGACATCTACGAGCAGTACTTC | CASSPTNDIYEQYF
TRBJ2-7 | TRBV29-1 | TRBD1 | . | 13 | TGCAGCGTTGAATGGGGACAGGGCTACGAGCAGTACTTC | CSVEWGQGYEQYF
TRBJ1-5 | TRBV7-2 | . | . | 15 | TGTGCCAGCAGCTTCCCCCTCGAGTTCGGTCAGCCCCAGCATTTT | CASSFPLEFGQPQHF
TRBJ2-3 | TRBV5-8 | TRBD2 | . | 14 | TGTGCCAGCAGCTTGGGCGGGAGACCAGATACGCAGTATTTT | CASSLGGRPDTQYF
TRBJ2-1 | TRBV19 | . | . | 15 | TGTGCCAGTAGTAGAGACAGGTCCGTCTCCCCTGAGCAGTTCTTC | CASSRDRSVSPEQFF
TRBJ1-6 | TRBV5-6 | . | . | 19 | TGTGCCAGCAGCTTTGGTTTACAGGGTATGGGTCTTGGAAGTTCACCCCTCCACTTT | CASSFGLQGMGLGSSPLHF
TRBJ2-7 | TRBV19 | . | . | 15 | TGTGCCAGTAGTATTAACGGCGGCCTGGACTACGAGCAGTACTTC | CASSINGGLDYEQYF
TRBJ2-5 | TRBV18 | . | . | 13 | TGTGCCAGCTCCCTCACAGGGACCGAGACCCAGTACTTC | CASSLTGTETQYF
TRBJ2-1 | TRBV27 | TRBD2 | . | 15 | TGTGCCAGCAGTCCCGGGACTAGCGCTTACAATGAGCAGTTCTTC | CASSPGTSAYNEQFF
TRBJ2-7 | TRBV29-1 | TRBD1 | . | 13 | TGCAGCGTCGGAGGAAGGACAGGTGAGGTGCAGTACTTC | CSVGGRTGEVQYF
TRBJ2-7 | TRBV29-1 | TRBD2 | . | 13 | TGCAGCGTTGTGGGACTAGCGGACTACGAGCAGTACTTC | CSVVGLADYEQYF
TRBJ2-2 | TRBV27 | TRBD1 | . | 16 | TGTGCCAGCCGGGGGGCTGGGACAGGGAGCGCCGGGGAGCTGTTTTTT | CASRGAGTGSAGELFF
TRBJ1-4 | TRBV7-9 | . | . | 13 | TGTGCCACAAAACGGGGGGCAAATGAAAAACTGTTTTTT | CATKRGANEKLFF
TRBJ2-7 | TRBV12-3/TRBV12-4 | . | . | 12 | TGTGCCAGCAGCCTCAGTGCCTACGAGCAGTACTTC | CASSLSAYEQYF
TRBJ1-4 | TRBV3-1/TRBV3-2 | . | once | 16 | TGTGCCAGCAGCCAAGTCGGAGGTGTGGCTAATGAAAAACTGTTTTTT | CASSQVGGVANEKLFF
TRBJ2-1 | TRBV4-2 | TRBD2 | few | 16 | TGTGCCAGCAGCCCGAGCGGACTAGCGGGAGACAATGAGCAGTTCTTC | CASSPSGLAGDNEQFF
TRBJ2-3 | TRBV11-3 | TRBD1 | once | 18 | TGTGCCAGCAGCTCCGGACAGGGGAGCTTGTCCCCCACAGATACGCAGTATTTT | CASSSGQGSLSPTDTQYF
TRBJ2-7 | TRBV7-9 | TRBD1 | few | 12 | TGTGCCAGCAGCCATGGGACAGCTCAGCAGTACTTC | CASSHGTAQQYF
TRBJ1-2 | TRBV24-1 | TRBD1 | few | 11 | TGTGCCACGGAAGGGACAGGGACCTACACCTTC | CATEGTGTYTF
TRBJ1-2 | TRBV12-3/TRBV12-4 | . | . | 13 | TGTGCCAGCAGTTTCCGACAGGAGGATGGCTACACCTTC | CASSFRQEDGYTF
TRBJ2-3 | TRBV7-3 | . | . | 15 | TGTGCCAGCAGCCCGAGACTGACCGGGATAGATACGCAGTATTTT | CASSPRLTGIDTQYF
TRBJ1-1 | TRBV5-6 | TRBD1 | . | 14 | TGTGCCAGCAGCTTCGGACAGGGGTTCACTGAAGCTTTCTTT | CASSFGQGFTEAFF
TRBJ1-6 | TRBV3-1/TRBV3-2 | TRBD1 | . | 18 | TGTGCCAGCAGCCAAGAGGTCAGGGGGCTTGGGGGTAATTCACCCCTCCACTTT | CASSQEVRGLGGNSPLHF
TRBJ2-1 | TRBV10-3 | . | . | 18 | TGTGCCATCAGTGAGAGCAGGGGAGGGGGGAACTCCTACAATGAGCAGTTCTTC | CAISESRGGGNSYNEQFF
TRBJ1-3 | TRBV7-9 | TRBD1 | . | 14 | TGTGCCAGCGCCACAGGGGGCTCGGGAAACACCATATATTTT | CASATGGSGNTIYF
TRBJ1-4 | TRBV19 | . | once | 13 | TGTGCCAGTGGTAGGGCGGAGGATGAAAAACTGTTTTTT | CASGRAEDEKLFF
TRBJ1-1 | TRBV19 | TRBD1 | . | 17 | TGTGCCAGTAGTCCATACACGGGACAGGGCAAGAACACTGAAGCTTTCTTT | CASSPYTGQGKNTEAFF
TRBJ2-2 | TRBV6-5 | TRBD1 | few | 14 | TGTGCCACCTTAGACAGGGGGGTCACCGGGGAGCTGTTTTTT | CATLDRGVTGELFF